Listed below are T cell receptor beta chains from one sample, sequenced in a study of monozygotic twins with inflammatory bowel disease. TCRdb re-called the 5' RACE reads; every CDR3 protein appears as one record, without DNA. The sample's table shows about 440,000 distinct CDR3 sequences. The sample consisted of blood. All receptors derive from a human donor with ulcerative colitis or Crohn's disease, or a healthy co-twin of an affected twin (not recorded which). Each CDR3 is given with its conserved first and last residue. Each record gives: V gene, J gene, CDR3 protein.

TRBV20-1	TRBJ2-1	CSATRTSGNNEQFF
TRBV6-2/TRBV6-3	TRBJ2-1	CASKILAGGWNEQFF
TRBV12-3/TRBV12-4	TRBJ1-2	CASSHRRGKGYTF
TRBV2	TRBJ2-6	CASSLDISGANVLTF
TRBV18	TRBJ2-5	CASSPLEVSAVETQYF
TRBV6-5	TRBJ2-7	CAGSQKGLVYF
TRBV27	TRBJ1-1	CASNHGQFTTEAFF
TRBV2	TRBJ1-1	CASTPDLNTEAFF
TRBV6-2/TRBV6-3	TRBJ2-1	CAIQGRGASGYNEQFF
TRBV5-6	TRBJ2-1	CASSLMLVGTNEQFF
TRBV14	TRBJ2-7	CASSQQRSTGEQYF
TRBV6-1	TRBJ1-5	CASSDRVQGQPQHF
TRBV12-3/TRBV12-4	TRBJ2-2	CASSAGPGELFF
TRBV4-1	TRBJ2-5	CASSQEGITAGTQYF
TRBV7-2	TRBJ2-5	CASSLVKETQYF
TRBV2	TRBJ1-2	CASSVGTYGYTF
TRBV7-2	TRBJ2-2	CASSPGTGVNTGELFF
TRBV20-1	TRBJ2-5	CSARGTSGILETQYF
TRBV5-6	TRBJ1-1	CASSFGGVEAFF
TRBV20-1	TRBJ2-7	CSALTGGSWYEQYF
TRBV6-2/TRBV6-3	TRBJ2-1	CASSTILGGEGEQFF
TRBV5-1	TRBJ2-6	CASSFSLGLSGANVLTF
TRBV6-5	TRBJ2-7	CASSSGLGGGLKQYF
TRBV10-3	TRBJ2-3	CAISEGITDTQYF
TRBV10-3	TRBJ2-1	CAIRVGNEQFF
TRBV7-2	TRBJ2-1	CASSLGHLLNEQFF